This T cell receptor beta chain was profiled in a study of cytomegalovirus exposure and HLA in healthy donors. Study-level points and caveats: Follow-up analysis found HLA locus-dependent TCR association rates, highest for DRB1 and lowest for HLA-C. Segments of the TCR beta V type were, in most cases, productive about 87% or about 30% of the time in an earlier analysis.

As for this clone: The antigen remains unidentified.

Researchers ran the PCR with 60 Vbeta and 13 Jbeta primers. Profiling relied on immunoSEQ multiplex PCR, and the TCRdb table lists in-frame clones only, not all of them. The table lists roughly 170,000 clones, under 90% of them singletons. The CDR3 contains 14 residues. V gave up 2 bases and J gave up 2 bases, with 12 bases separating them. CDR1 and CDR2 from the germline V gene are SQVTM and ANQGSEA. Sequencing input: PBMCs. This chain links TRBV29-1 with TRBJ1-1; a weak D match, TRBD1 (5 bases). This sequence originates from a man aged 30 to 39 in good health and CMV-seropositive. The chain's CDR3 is CSVELTAINTEAFF. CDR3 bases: TGCAGCGTTGAATTGACAGCTATCAACACTGAAGCTTTCTTT.